The present T cell receptor beta chain was sequenced within a study of Graves' ophthalmopathy and Graves' hyperthyroidism. This clonotype was seen a single time. The antigen is unknown. Transcripts of RNA were the source for amplifying TCR beta CDR3 regions. After a first-round RT-PCR with HTBI primers, a second-round multiplex PCR was run. TCRdb ran MiXCR on the multiplex PCR reads and lists one entry per CDR3 protein. Of over a million distinct CDR3 sequences in the sample, 35% to 45% were seen once. The CDR3 is made up of 13 amino acids. CDR1 MNHEY and CDR2 SVGEGT come from the germline V gene. Trimming took 8 bases from V and 2 from J, leaving 12 bases between them. Findings and caveats of the study: Discriminating ophthalmopathy from stable hyperthyroidism, a 13-signature model attained a sensitivity of over 85% and a specificity of roughly 81%.

The receptor was derived from an adult man with Graves' hyperthyroidism. What was sequenced was peripheral blood or thyroid tissue (not recorded which). V and J are TRBV6-2 or TRBV6-3 and TRBJ2-5, with D possibly being TRBD1 or TRBD2 (5 bases each). In DNA, the CDR3 is TGTGCCAGCGGGGCGGGCCATCAAGAGACCCAGTACTTC. Translation gives CASGAGHQETQYF.